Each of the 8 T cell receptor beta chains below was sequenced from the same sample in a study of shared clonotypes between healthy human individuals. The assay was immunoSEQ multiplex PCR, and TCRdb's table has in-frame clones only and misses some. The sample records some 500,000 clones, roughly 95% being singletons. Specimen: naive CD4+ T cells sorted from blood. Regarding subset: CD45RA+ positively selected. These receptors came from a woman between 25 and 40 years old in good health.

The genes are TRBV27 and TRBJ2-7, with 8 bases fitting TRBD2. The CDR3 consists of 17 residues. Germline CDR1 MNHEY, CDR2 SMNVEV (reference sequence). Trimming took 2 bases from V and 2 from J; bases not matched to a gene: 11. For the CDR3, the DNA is TGTGCCAGCAGTTTAAAAGCGGGAGTTATTGTCCCCTACGAGCAGTACTTC. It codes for CASSLKAGVIVPYEQYF.

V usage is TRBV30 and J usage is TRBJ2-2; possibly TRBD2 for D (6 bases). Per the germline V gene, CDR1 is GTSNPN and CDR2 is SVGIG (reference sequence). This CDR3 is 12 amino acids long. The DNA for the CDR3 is TGTGCAGTGGGAGGAAATACCGGGGAGCTGTTTTTT. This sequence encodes CAVGGNTGELFF.

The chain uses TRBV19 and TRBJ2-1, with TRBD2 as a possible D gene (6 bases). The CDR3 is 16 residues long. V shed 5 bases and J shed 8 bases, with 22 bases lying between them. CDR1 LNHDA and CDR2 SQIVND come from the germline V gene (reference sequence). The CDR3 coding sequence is TGTGCCAGTAGTTCGAAGGCGGGATCGGGGTCGGATGAGCAGTTCTTC. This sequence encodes CASSSKAGSGSDEQFF.

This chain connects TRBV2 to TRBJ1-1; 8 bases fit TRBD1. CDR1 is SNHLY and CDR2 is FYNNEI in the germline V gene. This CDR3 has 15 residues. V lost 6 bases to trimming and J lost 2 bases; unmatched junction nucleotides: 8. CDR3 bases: TGTGCCAGCAGCGGACAGGGCCCCTTCAACACTGAAGCTTTCTTT. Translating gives CASSGQGPFNTEAFF.

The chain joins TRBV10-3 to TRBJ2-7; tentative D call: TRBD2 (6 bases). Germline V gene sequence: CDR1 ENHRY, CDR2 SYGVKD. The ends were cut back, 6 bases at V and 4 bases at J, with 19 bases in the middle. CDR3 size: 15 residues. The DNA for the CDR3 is TGTGCCATCAGGAGACCGCAGCGGGTCATTTACGAGCAGTACTTC. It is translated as CAIRRPQRVIYEQYF.

DNA for the CDR3: TGTGCCAGCAGCTTAGATAGGAAGTACGAGCAGTACTTC. This codes for CASSLDRKYEQYF. V and J are TRBV7-8 and TRBJ2-7; D unresolved. Trimming took off 1 base at V and 4 bases at J, with 8 bases between the two ends. The germline gives CDR1 SGHVS, CDR2 FQNEAQ. CDR3 size: 13 residues. Full variable domain (remainder filled in from reference TRBV7-8 and TRBJ2-7): GAGVSQSPRYKVAKRGQDVALRCDPISGHVSLFWYQQALGQGPEFLTYFQNEAQLDKSGLPSDRFFAERPEGSVSTLKIQRTQQEDSAVYLCASSLDRKYEQYFGPGTRLTVT.

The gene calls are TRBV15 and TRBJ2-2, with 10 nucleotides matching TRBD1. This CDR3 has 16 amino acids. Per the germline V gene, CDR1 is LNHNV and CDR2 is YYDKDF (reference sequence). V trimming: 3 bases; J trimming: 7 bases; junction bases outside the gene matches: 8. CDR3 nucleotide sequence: TGTGCCACCAGCAGCTTACCGGGACAGGGGAACGGGGAGCTGTTTTTT. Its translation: CATSSLPGQGNGELFF. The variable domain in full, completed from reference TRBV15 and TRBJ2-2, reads DAMVIQNPRYQVTQFGKPVTLSCSQTLNHNVMYWYQQKSSQAPKLLFHYYDKDFNNEADTPDNFQSRRPNTSFCFLDIRSPGLGDTAMYLCATSSLPGQGNGELFFGEGSRLTVL.

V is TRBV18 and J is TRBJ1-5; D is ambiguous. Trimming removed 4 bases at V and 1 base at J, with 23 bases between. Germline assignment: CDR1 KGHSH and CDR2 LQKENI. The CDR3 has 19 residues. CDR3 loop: CASSRSGGFLTVSNQPQHF. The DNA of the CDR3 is TGTGCCAGCTCACGATCGGGAGGCTTCCTTACGGTCAGCAATCAGCCCCAGCATTTT.